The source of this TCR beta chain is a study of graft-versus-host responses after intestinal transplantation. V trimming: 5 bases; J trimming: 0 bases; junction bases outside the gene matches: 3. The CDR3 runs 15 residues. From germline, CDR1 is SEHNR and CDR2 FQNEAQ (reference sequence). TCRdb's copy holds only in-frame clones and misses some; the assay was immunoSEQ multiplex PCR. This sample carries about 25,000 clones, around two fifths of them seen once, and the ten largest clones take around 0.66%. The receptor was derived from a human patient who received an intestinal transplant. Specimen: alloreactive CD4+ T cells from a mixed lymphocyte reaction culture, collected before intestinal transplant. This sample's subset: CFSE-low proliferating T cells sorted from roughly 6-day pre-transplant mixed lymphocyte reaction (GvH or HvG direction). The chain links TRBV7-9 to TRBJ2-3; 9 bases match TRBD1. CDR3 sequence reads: CASSPQGASTDTQYF. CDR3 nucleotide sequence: TGTGCCAGCAGCCCACAGGGGGCGAGCACAGATACGCAGTATTTT.